What follows is one T cell receptor (beta chain) and its context. The antigen remains unidentified. Other nucleotide sequences from this sample produce the same CDR3. This sample is drawn from a study of shared clonotypes between healthy human individuals. Study-wide background: Aged between 18 and 49, the donors were two women and three men. Overall study results and limits: Few donors restricted represented genetic and exposure-history diversity.

Adults of Caucasian background living in Nashville, Tennessee made up all donors. Profiling relied on immunoSEQ multiplex PCR, and the TCRdb table lists in-frame clones only, not all of them. The sample lists about 1.5 million clones; around 97% were seen once. The CDR3 has 16 amino acids. The V and J ends lost 4 bases and 5 bases, in that order; junction bases with no gene match: 9. Germline values: CDR1 SGDLS, CDR2 YYNGEE. The source material was naive CD4+ T cells sorted from blood. The subset: CD45RA+ positively selected. The receptor was isolated from a man aged 25-40 years in good health. J is TRBJ2-1 and V is TRBV9, with 10 bases fitting TRBD2. CDR3 in amino acids: CASSPGLAGANNEQFF. The DNA for the CDR3 is TGTGCCAGCAGCCCGGGGCTAGCGGGAGCGAACAATGAGCAGTTCTTC.